The TCR beta chain under discussion was sequenced for a study of T cells in Graves' hyperthyroidism and ophthalmopathy. On the basis of clinical symptoms, serum thyroxine and TRAb, thyroid ultrasound and orbital computed tomography, diagnoses were made. This clonotype showed up many times. Its antigen is still unknown. RNA transcripts were the template for amplifying TCR beta CDR3 regions. During a first-round RT-PCR of the TCR CDR3, the HTBI primer set was used. In TCRdb, the multiplex PCR reads were re-called with MiXCR into one record per CDR3 protein. The table has around 290,000 distinct CDR3 sequences, approximately 15% seen once. General study findings and limits: By a 13 V-J model, ophthalmopathy was set apart from stable hyperthyroidism.

This CDR3 comprises 15 residues. V lost 4 bases and J lost 7, with 16 bases in between. The V gene's germline CDR1 is MGHRA and CDR2 YSYEKL. The chain combines TRBV4-1 with TRBJ1-4; unclear D gene. The source material was blood. This TCR derives from a woman aged 40 to 50 with Graves' hyperthyroidism. CDR3 in DNA: TGCGCCAGCAGCCCAATCATAAACCGGGGTGAAAAACTGTTTTTT. This translates into CASSPIINRGEKLFF.